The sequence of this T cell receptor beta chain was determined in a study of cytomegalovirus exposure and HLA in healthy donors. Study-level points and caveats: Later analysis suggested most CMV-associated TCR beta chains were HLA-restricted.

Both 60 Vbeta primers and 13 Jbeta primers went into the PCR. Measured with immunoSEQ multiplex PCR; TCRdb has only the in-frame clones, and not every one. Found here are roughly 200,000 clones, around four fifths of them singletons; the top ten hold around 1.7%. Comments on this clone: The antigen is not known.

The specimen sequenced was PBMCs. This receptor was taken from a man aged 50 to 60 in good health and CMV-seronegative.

For the CDR3, the DNA is TGTGCCAGCAGAATAACAGGGACCACTAATGAAAAACTGTTTTTT. Its translation: CASRITGTTNEKLFF. The V gene is TRBV2, the J gene TRBJ1-4; D may be TRBD1 (6 bases). CDR1 and CDR2 from the germline V gene are SNHLY and FYNNEI. With 6 bases removed from V and 2 bases from J, the gap between germline ends came to 13 bases. This CDR3 has 15 residues.